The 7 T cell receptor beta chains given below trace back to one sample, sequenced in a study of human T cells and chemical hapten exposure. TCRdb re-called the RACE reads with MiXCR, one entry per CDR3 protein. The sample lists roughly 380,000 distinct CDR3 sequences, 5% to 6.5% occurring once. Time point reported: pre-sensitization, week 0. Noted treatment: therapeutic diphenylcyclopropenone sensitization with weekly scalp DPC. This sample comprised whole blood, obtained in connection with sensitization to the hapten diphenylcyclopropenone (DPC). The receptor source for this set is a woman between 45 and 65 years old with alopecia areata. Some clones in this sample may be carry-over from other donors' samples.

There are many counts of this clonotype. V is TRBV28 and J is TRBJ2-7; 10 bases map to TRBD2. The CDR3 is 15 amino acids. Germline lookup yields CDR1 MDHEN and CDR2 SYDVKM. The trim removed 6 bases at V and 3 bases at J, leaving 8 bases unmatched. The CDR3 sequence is CASRLGLADIYEQYF. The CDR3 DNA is TGTGCCAGCAGATTAGGACTAGCGGACATCTACGAGCAGTACTTC.

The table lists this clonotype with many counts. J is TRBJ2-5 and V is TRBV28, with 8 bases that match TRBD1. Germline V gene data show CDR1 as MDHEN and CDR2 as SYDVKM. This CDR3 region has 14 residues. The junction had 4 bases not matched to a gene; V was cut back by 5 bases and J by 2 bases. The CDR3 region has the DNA TGTGCCAGCAGTGCTTACAGGGGGCAAGAGACCCAGTACTTC. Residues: CASSAYRGQETQYF.

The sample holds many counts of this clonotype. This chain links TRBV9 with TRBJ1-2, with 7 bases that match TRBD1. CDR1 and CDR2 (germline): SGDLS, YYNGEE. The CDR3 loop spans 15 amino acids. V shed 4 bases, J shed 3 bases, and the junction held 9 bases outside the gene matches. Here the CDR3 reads CASSLTLTGDYGYTF. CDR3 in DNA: TGTGCCAGCAGCCTTACGTTAACAGGGGACTATGGCTACACCTTC.

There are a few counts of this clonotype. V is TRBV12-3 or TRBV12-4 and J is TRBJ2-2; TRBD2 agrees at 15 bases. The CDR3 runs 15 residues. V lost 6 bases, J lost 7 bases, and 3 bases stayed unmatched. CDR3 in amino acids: CASSRTSGGVGELFF. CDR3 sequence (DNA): TGTGCCAGCAGCCGGACTAGCGGGGGGGTCGGGGAGCTGTTTTTT.

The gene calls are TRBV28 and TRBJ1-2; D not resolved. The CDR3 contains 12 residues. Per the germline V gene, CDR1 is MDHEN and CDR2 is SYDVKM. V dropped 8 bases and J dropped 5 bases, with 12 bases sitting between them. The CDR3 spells CASQGQVYGYTF. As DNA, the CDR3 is TGTGCCAGCCAAGGGCAAGTTTATGGCTACACCTTC.

The CDR3 bases are TGTGCCAGCAGCCGAGGGGAAAGAATGAACACTGAAGCTTTCTTT. Amino acid sequence: CASSRGERMNTEAFF. The rearrangement links TRBV7-9 to TRBJ1-1; the D gene is possibly TRBD1 (5 bases). V was shortened by 5 bases and J by 0 bases, with 13 bases between the two germline ends. The CDR3 runs to 15 residues. Germline-derived CDR1 and CDR2 are SEHNR and FQNEAQ (reference sequence).

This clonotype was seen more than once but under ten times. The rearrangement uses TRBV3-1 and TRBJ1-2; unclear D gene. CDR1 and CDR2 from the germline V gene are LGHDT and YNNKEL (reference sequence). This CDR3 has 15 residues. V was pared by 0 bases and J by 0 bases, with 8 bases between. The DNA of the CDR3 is TGTGCCAGCAGCCAAGATGGCGGTCCTAACTATGGCTACACCTTC. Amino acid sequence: CASSQDGGPNYGYTF.